What follows are 27 T cell receptor beta chains derived from one specimen sequenced in a study of cytomegalovirus exposure and HLA in healthy donors. The study ran its PCR with 60 Vbeta and 13 Jbeta primers. Sequencing was performed with immunoSEQ multiplex PCR; in TCRdb, only in-frame clones are kept and a portion is missing. The table has around 100,000 clones, over 65% seen once. Sequencing was carried out using PBMCs. These receptors were collected from a woman aged 40 to 49 in good health and CMV-seropositive.

The gene calls are TRBV7-2 and TRBJ1-5; D is possibly TRBD1 (5 bases). The CDR3 has 14 amino acids. Germline V gives CDR1 SGHTA, CDR2 FQGNSA. V was trimmed by 3 bases and J by 3 bases, leaving 9 bases between them. CDR3 loop: CASSLSGPNQPQHF. In nucleotides, the CDR3 is TGTGCCAGCAGCTTGTCAGGGCCCAATCAGCCCCAGCATTTT.

The V and J genes are TRBV15 and TRBJ1-2; 9 bases map to TRBD1. CDR1 and CDR2 from the germline V gene are LNHNV and YYDKDF (reference sequence). Unmatched junction bases numbered 2, after V lost 3 bases and J lost 0 bases. The CDR3 runs to 15 residues. The CDR3 region is CATSSGQGTNYGYTF. The CDR3 DNA reads as TGTGCCACCAGCAGCGGACAGGGGACTAACTATGGCTACACCTTC. The full variable domain, rest sourced from reference TRBV15 and TRBJ1-2, is DAMVIQNPRYQVTQFGKPVTLSCSQTLNHNVMYWYQQKSSQAPKLLFHYYDKDFNNEADTPDNFQSRRPNTSFCFLDIRSPGLGDTAMYLCATSSGQGTNYGYTFGSGTRLTVV.

The V and J genes are TRBV7-2 and TRBJ2-7; perhaps TRBD2 as D (6 bases). Deletions cut 3 bases from V and 7 bases from J, with 22 bases between. The CDR3 contains 16 residues. Germline values: CDR1 SGHTA, CDR2 FQGNSA. The CDR3 DNA reads as TGTGCCAGCAGCTTGCTTGCGGGACCCTCCGGAGGAGAGCAGTACTTC. Amino acids: CASSLLAGPSGGEQYF.

The CDR3 DNA follows: TGCGCCAGCAGCCAAGAAAAAGTAGCGGGAGGGTCCACAGATACGCAGTATTTT. It translates to CASSQEKVAGGSTDTQYF. V usage is TRBV4-1 and J usage is TRBJ2-3, with TRBD2 matching 11 bases. This CDR3 comprises 18 residues. The germline V gene has CDR1 MGHRA and CDR2 YSYEKL. Losses at the gene ends were 0 bases for V and 2 bases for J; bases not matched to a gene: 7.

This rearrangement joins TRBV7-9 to TRBJ1-1, with a possible D match to TRBD1 (5 bases). Trimming pared 3 bases from V and 4 bases from J, leaving 12 bases between. This CDR3 comprises 14 residues. Germline V gives CDR1 SEHNR, CDR2 FQNEAQ (reference sequence). This chain's CDR3 is CASSFHQGTTEAFF. The DNA of the CDR3 is TGTGCCAGCAGCTTCCATCAGGGTACCACTGAAGCTTTCTTT.

This clone was seen only a few times. The V gene is TRBV19, the J gene TRBJ2-2; D is perhaps TRBD2 (6 bases). With 7 bases removed from V and 2 bases from J, the gap between germline ends came to 23 bases. This CDR3 region has 18 residues. The V gene's germline CDR1 is LNHDA and CDR2 SQIVND (reference sequence). The CDR3 sequence is CASTPGATASANTGELFF. For the CDR3, the DNA is TGTGCCAGTACTCCCGGGGCTACGGCTAGCGCTAACACCGGGGAGCTGTTTTTT.

This clone has more than one count but fewer than ten. The rearrangement uses TRBV10-3 and TRBJ2-3, with D possibly being TRBD1 (6 bases). V was trimmed by 3 bases and J by 6 bases, leaving 10 bases between them. The V gene's germline CDR1 is ENHRY and CDR2 SYGVKD. The CDR3 consists of 13 residues. The CDR3 coding sequence is TGTGCCATCAGTGATTCAGGGGCGGATACGCAGTATTTT. Translating gives CAISDSGADTQYF.

This chain connects TRBV6-8 to TRBJ2-7; tentative D call: TRBD1 (6 bases). CDR3 length: 18 amino acids. V gave up 2 bases and J gave up 5 bases, with 25 bases separating them. Looked up from germline, CDR1 is MNHGY and CDR2 is SAAAGT. The CDR3 region is CASSYHILGAGAMNEQYF. DNA for the CDR3: TGTGCCAGCAGTTACCATATCCTAGGGGCAGGGGCTATGAACGAGCAGTACTTC.

The chain couples TRBV19 to TRBJ2-7; TRBD1 agrees at 10 bases. Germline V CDR1 and CDR2: LNHDA, SQIVND (reference sequence). The J segment lost 5 bases and the V segment lost 4 bases, leaving 8 bases of the junction unmatched. The CDR3 is 15 amino acids. The chain's CDR3 is CASSKRDRGYHEQYF. CDR3 bases: TGTGCCAGTAGTAAGAGGGACAGGGGATACCACGAGCAGTACTTC.

The chain links TRBV11-3 to TRBJ2-1; D is perhaps TRBD2 (5 bases). The CDR3 covers 16 residues. Germline V gene lookup returns CDR1 SGHNT and CDR2 YENEEA. With 4 bases removed from V and 6 bases from J, the gap between germline ends came to 19 bases. For the CDR3, the DNA is TGTGCCAGCAGCTCATCGGGGTGGTATGCGGTCAATGAGCAGTTCTTC. Translated, it gives CASSSSGWYAVNEQFF. The variable domain in full, with the rest retrieved from reference TRBV11-3 and TRBJ2-1, is EAGVVQSPRYKIIEKKQPVAFWCNPISGHNTLYWYLQNLGQGPELLIRYENEEAVDDSQLPKDRFSAERLKGVDSTLKIQPAELGDSAVYLCASSSSGWYAVNEQFFGPGTRLTVL.

The chain couples TRBV28 to TRBJ1-1; 9 bases agree with TRBD1. Germline V gene lookup returns CDR1 MDHEN and CDR2 SYDVKM. This CDR3 is 15 amino acids long. Trimming took 0 bases from V and 2 from J; bases not matched to a gene: 1. CDR3 sequence (DNA): TGTGCCAGCAGTTTATGGGGACAGGGCAACACTGAAGCTTTCTTT. As protein: CASSLWGQGNTEAFF.

This chain joins TRBV7-9 and TRBJ2-3; TRBD2 aligns across 7 bases. J gave up 0 bases and V 0 bases, and 6 bases lay outside the gene matches. CDR1 and CDR2 (germline): SEHNR, FQNEAQ (reference sequence). This CDR3 has 17 residues. CDR3 DNA sequence: TGTGCCAGCAGCTTAGCGCAGGCTAGCGGTAGCACAGATACGCAGTATTTT. Translation gives CASSLAQASGSTDTQYF.

The rearrangement uses TRBV29-1 and TRBJ2-1; no clear D gene. The germline V gene encodes CDR1 SQVTM and CDR2 ANQGSEA. The germline V and J ends were trimmed by 3 bases and 1 base, with 7 bases remaining between them. The CDR3 runs to 13 residues. CDR3: CSVDPSSYNEQFF. The DNA for the CDR3 is TGCAGCGTTGACCCGAGTTCCTACAATGAGCAGTTCTTC.

The J gene is TRBJ2-1, the V gene TRBV5-4, with TRBD2 identical over 11 bases. CDR1 and CDR2 (germline): SGHNT, YYREEE (reference sequence). The CDR3 covers 12 residues. V trimming: 5 bases; J trimming: 15 bases; junction bases outside the gene matches: 7. The CDR3 coding sequence is TGTGCCAGCAGACCCATAGCGGGAGGGCCGTTCTTC. Translation: CASRPIAGGPFF. Filled out from reference TRBV5-4 and TRBJ2-1, the complete variable domain reads ETGVTQSPTHLIKTRGQQVTLRCSSQSGHNTVSWYQQALGQGPQFIFQYYREEENGRGNFPPRFSGLQFPNYSSELNVNALELDDSALYLCASRPIAGGPFFGPGTRLTVL.

On this clone itself: The germline gene is not matched at one end of the junction; a read error may be the cause. The chain carries TRBV9 and TRBJ2-2, with 7 positions matching TRBD2. This CDR3 spans 14 amino acids. Germline CDR1 SGDLS, CDR2 YYNGEE. In nucleotides, the CDR3 is TGTGCCAGCAGCGTAAGCAGCGGGACCGCGGAGCTGTTTTTT. Its translation is CASSVSSGTAELFF.

The chain links TRBV4-1 to TRBJ1-2; the D is unclear. CDR1 and CDR2 (germline): MGHRA, YSYEKL. The V and J ends lost 4 bases and 8 bases respectively, with 14 bases between them. The CDR3 totals 13 residues. The CDR3 DNA is TGCGCCAGCAGCCCCATCCGCCGTGGCGGCTACACCTTC. Translating it yields CASSPIRRGGYTF.

The V gene is TRBV5-4, the J gene TRBJ2-2; 7 bases align to TRBD1. This CDR3 has 14 amino acids. V was pared by 2 bases and J by 3 bases, with 1 base of the junction left unmatched. The germline V gene encodes CDR1 SGHNT and CDR2 YYREEE (reference sequence). CDR3 region: CASSLDRDTGELFF. The CDR3 bases are TGTGCCAGCAGCTTAGACAGGGACACCGGGGAGCTGTTTTTT.

The chain recombines TRBV28 with TRBJ2-5; perhaps TRBD1 as D (5 bases). The end of the DNA aligns better with TRBJ2-7, so the J call may be wrong. Germline CDR1 is MDHEN and CDR2 is SYDVKM. The CDR3 is 13 amino acids. The CDR3 loop reads CASSLDTSYEQYF. The CDR3 bases are TGTGCCAGCAGTTTGGACACCTCCTACGAGCAGTACTTC.

The J gene is TRBJ2-7, the V gene TRBV28, with TRBD2 as a possible D gene (6 bases). CDR3 size: 14 residues. CDR1 MDHEN and CDR2 SYDVKM come from the germline V gene. Trimming stripped 8 bases from V and 0 bases from J, with 14 bases between. CDR3 sequence: CASGTGDSSYEQYF. CDR3 nucleotides: TGTGCCAGCGGTACGGGAGATTCCTCCTACGAGCAGTACTTC.

The CDR3: CASSPTGTDTEAFF. The CDR3, as DNA: TGTGCCAGCTCCCCTACAGGAACCGACACTGAAGCTTTCTTT. V and J are TRBV18 and TRBJ1-1; the D gene is possibly TRBD1 (5 bases). The CDR3 contains 14 residues. V was pared by 6 bases and J by 3 bases, with 14 bases between. CDR1 is KGHSH and CDR2 is LQKENI in the germline V gene.

Only one count was recorded for this clone. This rearrangement joins TRBV6-6 to TRBJ2-7; tentatively, D is TRBD1 (5 bases). The germline V gene encodes CDR1 MNHNY and CDR2 SVGAGI (reference sequence). Trimming stripped 7 bases from V and 5 bases from J, with 9 bases between. CDR3 length: 11 amino acids. CDR3 residues: CASTQGDEQYF. The CDR3 nucleotides read TGTGCCAGCACTCAAGGGGACGAGCAGTACTTC.

V and J are TRBV5-6 and TRBJ2-1, with TRBD1 identical over 11 bases. Germline CDR1 and CDR2: SGHDT and YYEEEE. CDR3 length: 16 amino acids. The ends lost 6 bases at V and 3 bases at J; junction bases unmatched: 8. The CDR3 sequence: CASNYGTGGYYNEQFF. CDR3 in DNA: TGTGCCAGCAATTACGGGACAGGGGGTTACTACAATGAGCAGTTCTTC. Full variable domain (rest looked up from reference TRBV5-6 and TRBJ2-1): DAGVTQSPTHLIKTRGQQVTLRCSPKSGHDTVSWYQQALGQGPQFIFQYYEEEERQRGNFPDRFSGHQFPNYSSELNVNALLLGDSALYLCASNYGTGGYYNEQFFGPGTRLTVL.

The chain links TRBV28 to TRBJ2-7; 7 nucleotides line up with TRBD1. J gave up 5 bases and V 6 bases, and 10 bases lay outside the gene matches. Looked up from germline, CDR1 is MDHEN and CDR2 is SYDVKM. The CDR3 is 14 residues long. The CDR3 DNA reads as TGTGCCAGCAGCAAGACAGGGTTGGTCCACGAGCAGTACTTC. Translated: CASSKTGLVHEQYF.

This clone was counted a few times. The V gene is TRBV6-5, the J gene TRBJ1-1; TRBD1 might be the D (6 bases). The V end was cut by 10 bases, the J end by 3 bases, with 9 bases between. The CDR3 is 11 amino acids. Germline V gives CDR1 MNHEY, CDR2 SVGAGI. The CDR3 loop reads CATTGYTEAFF. The CDR3 DNA reads as TGTGCCACTACAGGGTACACTGAAGCTTTCTTT.

This sequence joins TRBV28 and TRBJ2-2; a possible D gene is TRBD1 (5 bases). This CDR3 has 15 residues. Germline loops: CDR1 MDHEN, CDR2 SYDVKM. Trimming shortened V by 8 bases and J by 5 bases, and 18 bases separated the two germline ends. This CDR3 is CASLSGAAGTGELFF. The CDR3 nucleotides are TGTGCCAGCTTAAGTGGGGCGGCTGGGACCGGGGAGCTGTTTTTT.

The rearrangement joins TRBV11-1 to TRBJ1-1, with TRBD1 identical over 12 bases. Losses at the gene ends were 3 bases for V and 9 bases for J; bases not matched to a gene: 20. This CDR3 is 19 amino acids long. Germline CDR1 reads SGHAT; CDR2 reads FQDESV (reference sequence). CDR3 in DNA: TGTGCCAGCAGCTTGACCGGGACAGGGGGCTTTTCGGCAGTTCACAAAGCTTTCTTT. Amino acid sequence: CASSLTGTGGFSAVHKAFF.

J is TRBJ2-2 and V is TRBV6-6; D not certain. Trimming cost V 1 base and J 7 bases, with 10 bases left between them. Germline loops: CDR1 MNHNY, CDR2 SVGAGI (reference sequence). The CDR3 covers 14 residues. CDR3: CASSYLSRFGELFF. CDR3 bases: TGTGCCAGCAGTTACTTGTCTAGATTCGGGGAGCTGTTTTTT.